These 12 T cell receptor beta chains originate from one sample sequenced in a study of blood T cell repertoires in COVID-19. Produced via immunoSEQ multiplex PCR; TCRdb's table is partial and in-frame only. Of more than 300,000 clones listed, roughly four fifths were seen once; the top ten hold roughly 5.1%. The sequenced sample consisted of PBMCs or T cells enriched from blood (not recorded which). The origin of the receptors is a woman aged 50 to 60 who had recovered from COVID-19.

In its sample, this clone was seen once. The V gene is TRBV18, the J gene TRBJ2-1; 8 bases agree with TRBD2. Germline CDR1 and CDR2: KGHSH and LQKENI. After removal of 4 bases from V and 4 bases from J, the junction contained 9 bases not matched to a gene. CDR3 length: 16 residues. The CDR3 spells CASSLPTSGSYNEQFF. For the CDR3, the DNA is TGTGCCAGCTCACTGCCTACTAGCGGTTCATACAATGAGCAGTTCTTC.

The rearrangement joins TRBV3-1 (or the pseudogene TRBV3-2) to TRBJ1-6; 8 bases line up with TRBD1. The germline V gene encodes CDR1 LGHDT and CDR2 YNNKEL (reference sequence). V lost 1 base, J lost 9 bases, and 8 bases stayed unmatched. The CDR3 has 16 amino acids. The CDR3 is CASSQGLGRGPSPLHF. The CDR3 coding sequence is TGTGCCAGCAGCCAAGGCCTGGGCAGGGGGCCTTCACCCCTCCACTTT.

CDR3 bases: TGTGCCAGCAGTCAGGGGGGACATTTTGAAGCTTTCTTT. Its translation: CASSQGGHFEAFF. This chain uses TRBV6-5 with TRBJ1-1, with 7 bases lining up with TRBD1. Germline loops: CDR1 MNHEY, CDR2 SVGAGI. CDR3 size: 13 residues. The J segment lost 7 bases and the V segment lost 5 bases, leaving 7 bases of the junction unmatched.

The chain uses TRBV5-1 and TRBJ2-3; D gene uncertain. TRBJ1-5 explains the end of the DNA better; the J call may be wrong. The germline gives CDR1 SGHRS, CDR2 YFSETQ. The CDR3 has 11 residues. The CDR3 loop reads CASSLEETQHF. DNA of the CDR3: TGCGCCAGCAGCTTGGAGGAGACTCAGCATTTT.

The V and J genes are TRBV11-3 and TRBJ2-3; 9 bases agree with TRBD2. CDR3 length: 17 residues. Germline-derived CDR1 and CDR2 are SGHNT and YENEEA. Germline trimming cut 4 bases from V and 2 bases from J; bases unmatched to any gene: 10. The CDR3 here is CASSSWASGANTDTQYF. The CDR3 region has the DNA TGTGCCAGCAGCTCGTGGGCTAGCGGGGCCAACACAGATACGCAGTATTTT.

The chain has TRBV21-1 and TRBJ1-5. TRBV21-1 is a known pseudogene. This CDR3 is 12 amino acids long. CDR3: CASSKLGQPQHF. The CDR3 bases are TGTGCCAGCAGCAAACTCGGGCAGCCCCAGCATTTT.

This clone has a single count. The V and J genes are TRBV6-4 and TRBJ1-1; TRBD1 is a possible D gene (6 bases). The CDR3 extends over 14 amino acids. The ends were cut back, 6 bases at V and 5 bases at J, with 16 bases in the middle. Germline V lookup: CDR1 MRHNA, CDR2 SNTAGT. DNA for the CDR3: TGTGCCAGCAGCGTCGAAGGGGGAAGAACTGAAGCTTTCTTT. Translated, it gives CASSVEGGRTEAFF.

The chain has TRBV6-4 and TRBJ2-5, with D possibly TRBD2 on 5 matching bases. Trimming cost V 3 bases and J 5 bases, with 19 bases left between them. The length of the CDR3 is 16 residues. Germline CDR1 reads MRHNA; CDR2 reads SNTAGT. The CDR3 protein is CASSETLGSSFETQYF. The CDR3 DNA follows: TGTGCCAGCAGTGAAACGCTAGGGAGTAGTTTCGAGACCCAGTACTTC.

The CDR3 DNA sequence: TGTGCCAGCAGCGTAACAGGGGGGCAGTATGGCTACACCTTC. As protein: CASSVTGGQYGYTF. The chain combines TRBV11-2 with TRBJ1-2; TRBD1 matches 8 bases. Germline V gene sequence: CDR1 SGHAT, CDR2 FQNNGV. The CDR3 is made up of 14 amino acids. J lost 5 bases, V lost 5 bases, and 7 bases had no gene match.

The V call is TRBV6-2 or TRBV6-3, the J call TRBJ2-3, with D possibly matching TRBD2 (5 bases). CDR1 is MNHEY and CDR2 is SVGEGT in the germline V gene. The CDR3 spans 15 residues. The ends were cut back, 6 bases at V and 1 base at J, with 14 bases in the middle. For the CDR3, the DNA is TGTGCCAGCAGCCCACGGGGAGCGGGCACAGATACGCAGTATTTT. Protein product: CASSPRGAGTDTQYF.

This clone was recorded only once. The J gene is TRBJ1-1, the V gene TRBV18; D is unresolved. Germline values: CDR1 KGHSH, CDR2 LQKENI. Between the trimmed V and J ends, which lost 4 bases and 1 base, there was a span of 10 bases. The CDR3 is 14 residues long. CDR3 sequence: CASSQATANTEAFF. Here the CDR3 DNA reads TGTGCCAGCTCACAAGCCACAGCGAACACTGAAGCTTTCTTT.

The chain recombines TRBV19 with TRBJ1-2; no reliable D call. Germline V gene lookup returns CDR1 LNHDA and CDR2 SQIVND (reference sequence). Between the trimmed V and J ends, which lost 3 bases and 4 bases, there was a span of 9 bases. This CDR3 is built from 13 residues. CDR3 region: CASSISTVYGYTF. The CDR3 nucleotides are TGTGCCAGTAGTATCTCAACAGTCTATGGCTACACCTTC.